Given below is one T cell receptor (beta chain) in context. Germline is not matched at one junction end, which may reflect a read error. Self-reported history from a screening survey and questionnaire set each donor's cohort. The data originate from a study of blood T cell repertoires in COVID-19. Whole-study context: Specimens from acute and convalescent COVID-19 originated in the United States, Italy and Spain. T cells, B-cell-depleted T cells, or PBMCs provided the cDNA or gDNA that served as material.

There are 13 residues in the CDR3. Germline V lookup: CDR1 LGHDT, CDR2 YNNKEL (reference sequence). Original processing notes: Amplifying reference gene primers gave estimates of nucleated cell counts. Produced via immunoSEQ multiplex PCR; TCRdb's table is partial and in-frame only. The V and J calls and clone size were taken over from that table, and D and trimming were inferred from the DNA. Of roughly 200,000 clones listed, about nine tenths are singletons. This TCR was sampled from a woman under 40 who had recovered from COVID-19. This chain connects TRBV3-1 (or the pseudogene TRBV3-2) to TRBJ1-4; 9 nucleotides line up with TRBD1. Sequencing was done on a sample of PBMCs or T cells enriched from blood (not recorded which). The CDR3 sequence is CASSQDRQGGLIF. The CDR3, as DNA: TGTGCCAGCAGCCAGGACCGACAGGGGGGGTTGATTTTT.